This TCR beta chain was sequenced during a study of sequential checkpoint blockade in melanoma. Study details: Patients were randomized 1:1 to nivolumab-then-ipilimumab or ipilimumab-then-nivolumab first-line. Both treatment sequences were followed by maintenance nivolumab.

Documented treatment: randomized to nivolumab then ipilimumab (arm A) or the reverse (arm B). None of the patients previously received DNA-damaging chemotherapy. From thawed PBMCs, live CD3+CD8+ cells negative for CD19 and CD56 were sorted. The CDR3 runs to 13 residues. In germline, CDR1 is SGHTA, CDR2 FQGNSA. The V gene lost 3 bases and the J gene lost 3 bases, with 8 bases spanning the gap. Some clones are missing from TCRdb's copy, which holds only in-frame ones; the method was immunoSEQ multiplex PCR. The table records over 25,000 clones, approximately 80% of them present only once. The clonotype comes from a human donor with melanoma. The chain couples TRBV7-2 to TRBJ1-2, with D maybe TRBD1 (5 bases). The starting material was CD8+ T cells sorted from blood (inferred from file names), obtained from a patient given nivolumab and ipilimumab in sequence. This CDR3 is CASSFWGDYGYTF. The DNA of the CDR3 is TGTGCCAGCAGCTTTTGGGGCGACTATGGCTACACCTTC.